This T cell receptor (beta chain) was obtained from a study of blood T cell repertoires in COVID-19. Study summary: In each case, the material was cDNA or gDNA derived from T cells, B-cell-depleted T cells, or PBMCs.

Here immunoSEQ multiplex PCR was the method, and the copy in TCRdb shows in-frame clones only, minus some. This sample has fewer than 350,000 clones, with approximately 91% found just once. The CDR3 consists of 12 residues. The V end lost 8 bases, the J end lost 8 bases, and 15 bases lay between the germline ends. Germline-derived CDR1 and CDR2 are MDHEN and SYDVKM. The specimen sequenced was PBMCs or T cells enriched from blood (not recorded which). The chain uses TRBV28 and TRBJ1-1; D gene uncertain. The sequence came from a woman aged 40 to 55 with acute COVID-19. CDR3: CASGKGGREAFF. The CDR3 coding sequence is TGTGCCAGCGGAAAGGGAGGGAGGGAAGCTTTCTTT.